The clone carrying this T cell receptor (beta chain) occurred many times. The antigen is unknown. Researchers used genomic DNA as the template to profile TCR beta VDJ and CDR3. TCRdb called the reads again in MiXCR, with one record for every CDR3 protein. The sample has approximately 190,000 distinct CDR3 sequences, nearly 50% seen once. The source of the sample is a study of CD8+CD57+ T cells in acquired aplastic anemia. General study results and limits: Overlap between patients and controls comprised just under 30 CD8+ CDR3 sequences.

The CDR3 contains 14 residues. Per the germline V gene, CDR1 is MNHNS and CDR2 is SASEGT. J gave up 8 bases and V 6 bases, and 8 bases lay outside the gene matches. Whoever was chosen for sequencing had shown CD8+CD57+ cell expansion by flow cytometry. Patients uniformly had severe acquired aplastic anemia. The V and J genes are TRBV6-1 and TRBJ1-4, with 8 bases fitting TRBD1. The TCR comes from a human donor with aplastic anemia. Specimen: sorted CD4+, CD8+, or CD8+CD57+ T cells (not recorded which) from PBMCs. CDR3 DNA: TGTGCCAGCAGGCCAGGGGGCTTTGAGGAAAAACTGTTTTTT. Amino acid sequence: CASRPGGFEEKLFF.